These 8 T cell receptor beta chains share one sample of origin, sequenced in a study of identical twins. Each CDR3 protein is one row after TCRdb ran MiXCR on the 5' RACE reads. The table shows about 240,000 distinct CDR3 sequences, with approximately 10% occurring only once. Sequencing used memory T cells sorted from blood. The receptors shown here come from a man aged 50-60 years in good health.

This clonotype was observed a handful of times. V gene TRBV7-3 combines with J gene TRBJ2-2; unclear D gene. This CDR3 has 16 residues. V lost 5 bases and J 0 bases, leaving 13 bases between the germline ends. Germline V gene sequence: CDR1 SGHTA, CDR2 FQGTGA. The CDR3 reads CASSRSIGSNTGELFF. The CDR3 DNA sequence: TGTGCCAGCAGCCGCAGTATAGGGTCGAACACCGGGGAGCTGTTTTTT.

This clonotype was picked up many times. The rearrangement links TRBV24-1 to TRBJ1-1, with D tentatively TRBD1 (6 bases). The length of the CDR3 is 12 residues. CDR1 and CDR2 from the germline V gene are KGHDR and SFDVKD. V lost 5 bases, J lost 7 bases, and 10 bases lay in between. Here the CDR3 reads CATSALRGEAFF. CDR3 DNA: TGTGCCACCAGTGCTCTCAGGGGTGAAGCTTTCTTT.

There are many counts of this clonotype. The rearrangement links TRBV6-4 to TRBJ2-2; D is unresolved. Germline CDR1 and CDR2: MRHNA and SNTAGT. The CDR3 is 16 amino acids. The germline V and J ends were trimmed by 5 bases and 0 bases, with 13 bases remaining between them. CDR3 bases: TGTGCCAGCAGTCAAACCAGCGACACGAACACCGGGGAGCTGTTTTTT. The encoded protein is CASSQTSDTNTGELFF.

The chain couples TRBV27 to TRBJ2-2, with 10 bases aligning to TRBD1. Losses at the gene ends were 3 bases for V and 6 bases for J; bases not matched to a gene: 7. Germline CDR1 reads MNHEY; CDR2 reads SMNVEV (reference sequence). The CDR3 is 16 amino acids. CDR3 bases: TGTGCCAGCAGTTTCCTCGGGACAGGGGTCCCCGGGGAGCTGTTTTTT. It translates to CASSFLGTGVPGELFF.

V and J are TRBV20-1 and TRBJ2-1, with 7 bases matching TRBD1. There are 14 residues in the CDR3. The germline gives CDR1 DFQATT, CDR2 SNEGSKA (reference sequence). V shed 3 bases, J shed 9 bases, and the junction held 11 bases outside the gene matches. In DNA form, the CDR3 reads TGCAGTGCTAGGAGGGCGCGGTGGGACAGTGAGCAGTTCTTC. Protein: CSARRARWDSEQFF.

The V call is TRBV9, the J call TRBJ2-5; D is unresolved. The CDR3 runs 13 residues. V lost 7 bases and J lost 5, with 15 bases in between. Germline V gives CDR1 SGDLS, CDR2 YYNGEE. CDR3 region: CASGSRNSETQYF. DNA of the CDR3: TGTGCCAGCGGATCTAGAAATAGTGAGACCCAGTACTTC.

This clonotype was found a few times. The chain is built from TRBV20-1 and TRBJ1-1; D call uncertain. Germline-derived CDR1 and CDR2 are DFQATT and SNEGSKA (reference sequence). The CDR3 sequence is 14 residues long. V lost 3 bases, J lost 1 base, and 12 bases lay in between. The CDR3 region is CSASHPEGNTEAFF. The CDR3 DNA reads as TGCAGTGCTAGTCACCCCGAAGGGAACACTGAAGCTTTCTTT.

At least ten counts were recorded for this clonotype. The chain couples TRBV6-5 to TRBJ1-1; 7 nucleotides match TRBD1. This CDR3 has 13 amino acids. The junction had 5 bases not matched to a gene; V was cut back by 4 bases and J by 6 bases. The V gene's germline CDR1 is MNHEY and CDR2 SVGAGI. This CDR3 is CASSSTGKAEAFF. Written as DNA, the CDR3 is TGTGCCAGCAGTTCGACAGGGAAGGCTGAAGCTTTCTTT.